The 15 T cell receptor beta chains below were found in one sample sequenced in a study of blood T cells in healthy people across ages. Alongside a J-beta primer mix, a sample-barcoded 5' primer served in a second PCR lasting about 7 to 11 cycles. TCRdb reprocessed the 5' RACE reads with MiXCR, giving one entry per CDR3 protein. The table records around 1.5 million distinct CDR3 sequences, around 39% of them present only once. The sample comprised blood. Receptors originate from a woman aged 18-29 years in good health.

In its sample, this clonotype was seen a few times. The chain uses TRBV25-1 and TRBJ2-7; weak D call: TRBD1 (6 bases). This CDR3 has 14 amino acids. The V end lost 6 bases, the J end lost 2 bases, and 14 bases lay between the germline ends. The germline CDR1 and CDR2 sequences are MGHDK and SYGVNS. The CDR3 loop is CASSEDSLPYEQYF. The CDR3 DNA reads TGTGCCAGCAGCGAGGACAGTCTTCCCTACGAGCAGTACTTC.

The chain couples TRBV6-5 to TRBJ2-3; D is ambiguous. The germline CDR1 and CDR2 sequences are MNHEY and SVGAGI. This CDR3 is built from 15 residues. Trimming took 9 bases from V and 1 from J, leaving 17 bases between them. The CDR3 DNA follows: TGTGCCAGTGGGGATAGTGTTGGTGGCACAGATACGCAGTATTTT. It is translated as CASGDSVGGTDTQYF.

This chain uses TRBV4-1 with TRBJ2-1; no definite D call. CDR1 and CDR2 (germline): MGHRA, YSYEKL. V was trimmed by 0 bases and J by 5 bases, leaving 11 bases between them. CDR3 length equals 15 residues. The CDR3 DNA reads as TGCGCCAGCAGCCAAGATAGGGTTCCCCACAATGAGCAGTTCTTC. This encodes CASSQDRVPHNEQFF.

This chain links TRBV7-9 with TRBJ2-1, with a weak D call TRBD2 (6 bases). This CDR3 comprises 16 residues. Between the trimmed V and J ends, which lost 4 bases and 0 bases, there was a span of 13 bases. CDR1 and CDR2 (germline): SEHNR, FQNEAQ (reference sequence). CDR3 coding DNA: TGTGCCAGCAGCTGGGAGGCTGGGCTCTCCTACAATGAGCAGTTCTTC. Translating it yields CASSWEAGLSYNEQFF.

The chain uses TRBV5-6 and TRBJ2-1; TRBD2 matches at 10 bases. Germline loops: CDR1 SGHDT, CDR2 YYEEEE. The CDR3 covers 14 residues. The trim removed 4 bases at V and 9 bases at J, leaving 7 bases unmatched. The CDR3 DNA sequence: TGTGCCAGCAGCCCTCCTAGCGGGGGTAGTGAGCAGTTCTTC. The encoded protein is CASSPPSGGSEQFF. Complete variable domain (other parts from reference TRBV5-6 and TRBJ2-1): DAGVTQSPTHLIKTRGQQVTLRCSPKSGHDTVSWYQQALGQGPQFIFQYYEEEERQRGNFPDRFSGHQFPNYSSELNVNALLLGDSALYLCASSPPSGGSEQFFGPGTRLTVL.

The V call is TRBV7-3, the J call TRBJ2-1; D unclear. The CDR3 is 14 amino acids. Germline CDR1 reads SGHTA; CDR2 reads FQGTGA. With 5 bases removed from V and 4 bases from J, the gap between germline ends came to 12 bases. The DNA of the CDR3 is TGTGCCAGCAGCCTCCGGTCTGGTTACAATGAGCAGTTCTTC. Protein sequence: CASSLRSGYNEQFF.

The gene calls are TRBV5-1 and TRBJ2-2, with TRBD2 identical over 12 bases. The ends lost 1 base at V and 5 bases at J; junction bases unmatched: 6. CDR1 and CDR2 from the germline V gene are SGHRS and YFSETQ. The CDR3 is 17 amino acids. The CDR3 protein is CASSLKLAGGPTGELFF. In DNA, the CDR3 is TGCGCCAGCAGCTTGAAACTAGCGGGAGGACCAACCGGGGAGCTGTTTTTT.

The chain carries TRBV20-1 and TRBJ1-3, with D possibly matching TRBD1 (5 bases). The germline V and J ends were trimmed by 2 bases and 0 bases, with 8 bases remaining between them. From germline, CDR1 is DFQATT and CDR2 SNEGSKA (reference sequence). The CDR3 totals 14 residues. CDR3 amino acids: CSARPDSSGNTIYF. CDR3 nucleotides: TGCAGTGCTAGACCCGACAGCTCTGGAAACACCATATATTTT.

With regard to this clonotype: The junction departs from the called germline gene at one end, perhaps through a read error. The chain links TRBV20-1 to TRBJ1-2, with TRBD1 matching 9 bases. CDR1 and CDR2 from the germline V gene are DFQATT and SNEGSKA (reference sequence). The CDR3 contains 15 residues. The CDR3 DNA follows: TGCAGCGCTAGAGATCCCGACAGGGGGATCTATGGCTACACCTTC. The encoded protein is CSARDPDRGIYGYTF.

J is TRBJ2-1 and V is TRBV12-3 or TRBV12-4; 8 nucleotides align to TRBD1. The ends lost 8 bases at V and 4 bases at J; junction bases unmatched: 10. The CDR3 is made up of 15 amino acids. In DNA form, the CDR3 reads TGTGCCAGCTCAGCCAGGACAGGGCGATACAATGAGCAGTTCTTC. Its translation: CASSARTGRYNEQFF.

The V and J genes are TRBV3-1 and TRBJ2-4; no firm D call. The J call could be wrong; TRBJ2-7 is a better fit for the DNA end. The CDR3 contains 14 residues. Germline V gene lookup returns CDR1 LGHDT and CDR2 YNNKEL (reference sequence). The CDR3 protein is CASSPAPDTYEQYF. Written as DNA, the CDR3 is TGTGCCAGCAGCCCGGCACCTGACACCTACGAGCAGTACTTC.

This clonotype has only a few counts. V and J are TRBV20-1 and TRBJ2-5; D is perhaps TRBD2 (5 bases). The CDR3 sequence is 12 residues long. V was cut by 6 bases and J by 4 bases, with 12 bases left in between. CDR1 is DFQATT and CDR2 is SNEGSKA in the germline V gene (reference sequence). The CDR3: CSASDWAETQYF. In DNA form, the CDR3 reads TGCAGTGCGTCGGACTGGGCAGAGACCCAGTACTTC.

This clonotype was seen more than once but under ten times. The chain employs TRBV12-3 or TRBV12-4 and TRBJ1-1; TRBD1 matches at 9 bases. V was pared by 5 bases and J by 4 bases, with 8 bases of the junction left unmatched. This CDR3 is 15 amino acids long. The CDR3: CASSPGDRVGTEAFF. The DNA for the CDR3 is TGTGCCAGCAGTCCCGGGGACAGGGTTGGCACTGAAGCTTTCTTT.

V usage is TRBV20-1 and J usage is TRBJ1-4; D is unclear. V was pared by 0 bases and J by 7 bases, with 18 bases between. Germline V gene data show CDR1 as DFQATT and CDR2 as SNEGSKA (reference sequence). The CDR3 is 16 residues long. The CDR3 nucleotides are TGCAGTGCTAGAGATGGCAGCGGCAGCTCGGTTGAAAAACTGTTTTTT. Translating gives CSARDGSGSSVEKLFF.

In its sample, this clonotype was seen a few times. This rearrangement joins TRBV20-1 to TRBJ2-3; 14 bases agree with TRBD2. CDR1 is DFQATT, CDR2 SNEGSKA, per germline (reference sequence). The CDR3 has 15 residues. The ends lost 6 bases at V and 4 bases at J; junction bases unmatched: 6. The CDR3 DNA sequence: TGCAGTGCAAAGCCGGGACTAGCGGGGGCAGATACGCAGTATTTT. This codes for CSAKPGLAGADTQYF.